The 27 T cell receptor beta chains given below trace back to one sample, sequenced in a study of T-cell memory formation after mild COVID-19. TCRdb re-called the 5' RACE reads through MiXCR, storing one row per CDR3 protein. There are approximately 240,000 distinct CDR3 sequences in the sample; about a sixth occur only once, and roughly 3.6% lies in the top ten. Material for sequencing was PBMCs or a T cell subset sorted from them (not recorded which). Receptor source: a man younger than 35 who had mild COVID-19 (a few samples of this study predate the infection). Cell type and time point are not known.

The chain recombines TRBV15 with TRBJ2-7, with unresolved D. CDR3 size: 13 residues. V was clipped by 4 bases and J by 0 bases, with 7 bases between them. Germline V CDR1 and CDR2: LNHNV, YYDKDF (reference sequence). In nucleotides, the CDR3 is TGTGCCACCAGCAAAGAGGTCTCCTACGAGCAGTACGTC. This gives the protein CATSKEVSYEQYV.

This clonotype has a count of ten or more. J is TRBJ1-3 and V is TRBV27; perhaps TRBD1 as D (6 bases). Trimming took off 0 bases at V and 0 bases at J, with 15 bases between the two ends. Germline values: CDR1 MNHEY, CDR2 SMNVEV (reference sequence). The CDR3 consists of 18 residues. The CDR3 bases are TGTGCCAGCAGTTTATCGGGTACAGGGCCCCGCTCTGGAAACACCATATATTTT. Encoded protein: CASSLSGTGPRSGNTIYF.

This sequence joins TRBV6-5 and TRBJ2-2; the D gene is possibly TRBD1 (6 bases). Germline V lookup: CDR1 MNHEY, CDR2 SVGAGI. Trimming stripped 4 bases from V and 3 bases from J, with 9 bases between. CDR3 length: 14 residues. Here the CDR3 reads CASSSRTDTGELFF. The CDR3, as DNA: TGTGCCAGCAGTTCGCGGACAGACACCGGGGAGCTGTTTTTT.

This clonotype was observed a handful of times. The chain is built from TRBV28 and TRBJ1-1; D unresolved. The V gene lost 3 bases and the J gene lost 5 bases, with 16 bases spanning the gap. This CDR3 has 15 amino acids. CDR1 and CDR2 (germline): MDHEN, SYDVKM. CDR3 amino acids: CASSLRAGWGTEAFF. In DNA form, the CDR3 reads TGTGCCAGCAGTTTGCGCGCCGGTTGGGGAACTGAAGCTTTCTTT.

V and J are TRBV7-2 and TRBJ2-1; tentatively, D is TRBD1 or TRBD2 (5 bases each). V was clipped by 1 base and J by 0 bases, with 10 bases between them. This CDR3 spans 16 amino acids. Germline-derived CDR1 and CDR2 are SGHTA and FQGNSA. In DNA, the CDR3 is TGTGCCAGCAGCTTAGATTACGGGGCCTCCTACAATGAGCAGTTCTTC. Translation gives CASSLDYGASYNEQFF.

The table lists this clonotype with many counts. The J gene is TRBJ2-5, the V gene TRBV4-3, with no clear D. The CDR3 sequence is 14 residues long. V was trimmed by 6 bases and J by 5 bases, leaving 16 bases between them. Germline V gene sequence: CDR1 LGHNA, CDR2 YSLEER. CDR3 amino acids: CASSKGVFQETQYF. CDR3 nucleotides: TGCGCCAGCAGTAAGGGTGTTTTTCAGGAGACCCAGTACTTC.

The chain carries TRBV20-1 and TRBJ1-5; 8 nucleotides match TRBD1. The CDR3 runs 13 residues. Germline trimming cut 5 bases from V and 8 bases from J; bases unmatched to any gene: 8. The germline V gene encodes CDR1 DFQATT and CDR2 SNEGSKA (reference sequence). CDR3 region: CSARPGGAEPQHF. CDR3 nucleotides: TGCAGTGCTCGACCAGGGGGCGCCGAGCCCCAGCATTTT.

The chain is built from TRBV5-1 and TRBJ2-5, with TRBD2 as a possible D gene (6 bases). Germline CDR1 reads SGHRS; CDR2 reads YFSETQ. V was pared by 7 bases and J by 5 bases, with 18 bases between. The CDR3 is 14 amino acids. DNA of the CDR3: TGCGCCAGCGCCCAACGGGGGTCGCAGGAGACCCAGTACTTC. This codes for CASAQRGSQETQYF.

V usage is TRBV12-3 or TRBV12-4 and J usage is TRBJ2-1; TRBD1 matches at 8 bases. The CDR3 is made up of 13 amino acids. Trimming removed 6 bases from V and 2 bases from J; junction bases left unmatched: 0. The CDR3 loop is CASRQGAYNEQFF. In DNA, the CDR3 is TGTGCCAGCAGACAGGGGGCCTACAATGAGCAGTTCTTC.

V and J are TRBV12-3 or TRBV12-4 and TRBJ1-1; the D gene is possibly TRBD1 (6 bases). V shed 7 bases and J shed 4 bases, with 10 bases lying between them. There are 12 residues in the CDR3. This chain's CDR3 is CASTNRATEAFF. For the CDR3, the DNA is TGTGCCAGCACCAACAGGGCCACTGAAGCTTTCTTT.

This clonotype occurred many times. The chain employs TRBV7-2 and TRBJ2-1, with 9 bases aligning to TRBD2. The CDR3 runs 17 residues. V lost 0 bases to trimming and J lost 11 bases; unmatched junction nucleotides: 14. The germline CDR1 and CDR2 sequences are SGHTA and FQGNSA. The CDR3 is CASSLALGGGAGRKQFF. The CDR3 DNA sequence: TGTGCCAGCAGCTTAGCGCTTGGCGGGGGGGCGGGGAGGAAGCAGTTCTTC.

The CDR3 region has the DNA TGCGCCAGCAGCCAAGAACTAGCGGTCTCAGATACGCAGTATTTT. It specifies CASSQELAVSDTQYF. This chain connects TRBV4-1 to TRBJ2-3; 8 bases agree with TRBD2. From germline, CDR1 is MGHRA and CDR2 YSYEKL. This CDR3 spans 15 amino acids. Trimming at V came to 0 bases and at J to 4 bases, leaving 3 bases not matched to a gene.

The V call is TRBV6-5, the J call TRBJ2-7; TRBD1 aligns across 10 bases. Germline CDR1 is MNHEY and CDR2 is SVGAGI. The CDR3 is made up of 16 amino acids. V lost 2 bases to trimming and J lost 0 bases; unmatched junction nucleotides: 4. In nucleotides, the CDR3 is TGTGCCAGCAGTTACGGGCGGACAGGGGGCTCCTACGAGCAGTACTTC. Translating gives CASSYGRTGGSYEQYF.

J is TRBJ1-2 and V is TRBV5-1; D is unresolved. Per the germline V gene, CDR1 is SGHRS and CDR2 is YFSETQ. The CDR3 has 14 amino acids. V was pared by 5 bases and J by 3 bases, with 14 bases between. DNA of the CDR3: TGCGCCAGCAGATTCGGTCCGGGAGACTATGGCTACACCTTC. This gives the protein CASRFGPGDYGYTF.

This clonotype was picked up many times. The gene calls are TRBV12-3 or TRBV12-4 and TRBJ2-3; D gene uncertain. Trimming shortened V by 5 bases and J by 1 base, and 4 bases separated the two germline ends. CDR3 length: 12 amino acids. This CDR3 reads CASSPRTDTQYF. CDR3 in DNA: TGTGCCAGCAGTCCCCGCACAGATACGCAGTATTTT.

This clonotype was recorded a few times. The V and J genes are TRBV5-1 and TRBJ2-1; 8 bases agree with TRBD2. The CDR3 length is 12 residues. Germline lookup yields CDR1 SGHRS and CDR2 YFSETQ. Trimming took 4 bases from V and 13 from J; bases not matched to a gene: 7. CDR3 residues: CASSAEAGVQFF. CDR3 bases: TGCGCCAGCAGCGCCGAAGCGGGGGTCCAGTTCTTC.

The chain couples TRBV7-2 to TRBJ1-2; D gene unclear. The CDR3 loop spans 13 amino acids. V shed 2 bases and J shed 7 bases, with 11 bases lying between them. Germline V gene data show CDR1 as SGHTA and CDR2 as FQGNSA. CDR3 amino acids: CASSLYPSGGYTF. The CDR3 region has the DNA TGTGCCAGCAGCTTATATCCTTCAGGTGGCTACACCTTC.

This clonotype rates as medium-sized. The chain employs TRBV7-2 and TRBJ1-5, with D unresolved. The germline V and J ends were trimmed by 2 bases and 2 bases, with 4 bases remaining between them. The CDR3 extends over 13 amino acids. Germline CDR1 SGHTA, CDR2 FQGNSA. The CDR3 DNA reads as TGTGCCAGCAGCTTATCCGGCAATCAGCCCCAGCATTTT. Protein sequence: CASSLSGNQPQHF. Variable domain in full (rest from reference TRBV7-2 and TRBJ1-5): GAGVSQSPSNKVTEKGKDVELRCDPISGHTALYWYRQSLGQGLEFLIYFQGNSAPDKSGLPSDRFSAERTGGSVSTLTIQRTQQEDSAVYLCASSLSGNQPQHFGDGTRLSIL.

The V gene is TRBV6-5, the J gene TRBJ1-6; D unclear. This CDR3 region has 14 residues. The V gene lost 2 bases and the J gene lost 0 bases, with 2 bases spanning the gap. The germline gives CDR1 MNHEY, CDR2 SVGAGI. DNA of the CDR3: TGTGCCAGCAGTTACGACTCCTATAATTCACCCCTCCACTTT. As protein: CASSYDSYNSPLHF.

This clonotype was counted between two and nine times. The chain joins TRBV14 to TRBJ1-3; no clear D gene. Trimming stripped 1 base from V and 0 bases from J, with 16 bases between. The CDR3 contains 18 residues. Germline values: CDR1 SGHDN, CDR2 FVKESK. The DNA for the CDR3 is TGTGCCAGCAGCCAAGTACGAGGCTACCGGAGCTCTGGAAACACCATATATTTT. This codes for CASSQVRGYRSSGNTIYF. Drawing the rest from reference TRBV14 and TRBJ1-3, the complete variable domain is EAGVTQFPSHSVIEKGQTVTLRCDPISGHDNLYWYRRVMGKEIKFLLHFVKESKQDESGMPNNRFLAERTGGTYSTLKVQPAELEDSGVYFCASSQVRGYRSSGNTIYFGEGSWLTVV.

A few counts support this clonotype. This CDR3 reads CASLPPGGTGVGELFF. The CDR3 DNA is TGTGCCAGCCTCCCCCCGGGCGGGACAGGGGTCGGGGAGCTGTTTTTT. The chain links TRBV12-3 or TRBV12-4 to TRBJ2-2, with TRBD1 matching over 10 bases. The CDR3 length is 16 residues. V lost 8 bases, J lost 7 bases, and 13 bases stayed unmatched.

The sample holds a few counts of this clonotype. The rearrangement uses TRBV7-9 and TRBJ2-3; maybe TRBD1 (5 bases). Germline assignment: CDR1 SEHNR and CDR2 FQNEAQ (reference sequence). V gave up 2 bases and J gave up 4 bases, with 22 bases separating them. This CDR3 is 18 amino acids long. The CDR3 nucleotides are TGTGCCAGCAGCTTAATTTCCCGACCCAGGGTGGTCCCAGATACGCAGTATTTT. It encodes CASSLISRPRVVPDTQYF.

The V gene is TRBV12-3 or TRBV12-4, the J gene TRBJ2-3, with 7 bases fitting TRBD2. Trimming at V came to 6 bases and at J to 2 bases, leaving 8 bases not matched to a gene. The CDR3 spans 15 residues. For the CDR3, the DNA is TGTGCCAGCAGCTTGCGGGGGAGACTCACAGATACGCAGTATTTT. This codes for CASSLRGRLTDTQYF.

This clonotype was observed a handful of times. The CDR3 nucleotides read TGTGCCAGCAGCTCCCAGGGGGCGAATCAGCCCCAGCATTTT. It translates to CASSSQGANQPQHF. The chain joins TRBV7-9 to TRBJ1-5; 8 nucleotides match TRBD1. The germline V gene encodes CDR1 SEHNR and CDR2 FQNEAQ (reference sequence). This CDR3 is 14 amino acids long. V lost 4 bases to trimming and J lost 4 bases; unmatched junction nucleotides: 3. The whole variable domain, remainder taken from reference TRBV7-9 and TRBJ1-5, is DTGVSQNPRHKITKRGQNVTFRCDPISEHNRLYWYRQTLGQGPEFLTYFQNEAQLEKSRLLSDRFSAERPKGSFSTLEIQRTEQGDSAMYLCASSSQGANQPQHFGDGTRLSIL.

This chain connects TRBV7-8 to TRBJ2-5; no reliable D call. Germline CDR1 reads SGHVS; CDR2 reads FQNEAQ. The CDR3 extends over 16 amino acids. Trimming removed 0 bases from V and 4 bases from J, with 15 bases in between. CDR3: CASSLAGFGVPETQYF. In nucleotides, the CDR3 is TGTGCCAGCAGCTTAGCGGGGTTTGGGGTCCCAGAGACCCAGTACTTC.

The chain employs TRBV6-2 or TRBV6-3 and TRBJ2-1; the D gene is possibly TRBD2 (6 bases). There are 15 residues in the CDR3. Deletions cut 5 bases from V and 8 bases from J, with 19 bases between. Germline CDR1 and CDR2: MNHEY and SVGEGT. CDR3 loop: CASSGRASVGYEQFF. The CDR3 DNA reads TGTGCCAGCAGTGGAAGAGCTAGCGTGGGCTATGAGCAGTTCTTC.

This clonotype has a count of ten or more. The rearrangement joins TRBV3-1 to TRBJ2-1; 12 bases map to TRBD1. V lost 4 bases, J lost 9 bases, and 13 bases stayed unmatched. CDR3 length: 17 residues. Germline-derived CDR1 and CDR2 are LGHDT and YNNKEL (reference sequence). The CDR3 protein is CASSPWAGTGGEGEQFF. The CDR3 DNA sequence: TGTGCCAGCAGCCCGTGGGCCGGGACAGGGGGCGAAGGTGAGCAGTTCTTC.